These 18 T cell receptor beta chains originate from one sample sequenced in a study of T cells in women clearing cervical HPV infection. The data were produced by immunoSEQ multiplex PCR, yet TCRdb's version contains in-frame clones alone and is incomplete. In all, the sample yields 40,000 or so clones. Material for sequencing was blood buffy coat. The receptors were gathered from a woman between 18 and 70 years old with a cervical HPV16 infection that either progressed to CIN3+ or cleared (not recorded which).

In the case of this clone: The CDR3 extends 3 residues past the end of the read, so its final part is completed from the germline J gene. The chain recombines TRBV20-1 with TRBJ2-7; 9 nucleotides match TRBD2. Trimming took 0 bases from V and 1 from J; bases not matched to a gene: 16. Germline loops: CDR1 DFQATT, CDR2 SNEGSKA (reference sequence). This CDR3 contains 19 residues. CDR3 loop: CSARDLGQSRGGGSYEQYF. Incomplete CDR3 DNA: TGCAGTGCTAGAGATCTGGGGCAGTCACGCGGGGGGGGGTCCTACGAG.

Notes on this clone: Read sequence stops 3 residues before the CDR3 end, and the germline J gene provides the missing end. The chain is built from TRBV20-1 and TRBJ1-6, with 9 bases fitting TRBD1. CDR1 DFQATT and CDR2 SNEGSKA come from the germline V gene (reference sequence). V was pared by 1 base and J by 6 bases, with 4 bases of the junction left unmatched. The length of the CDR3 is 15 residues. CDR3 sequence reads: CSARGGQGSNSPLHF. The CDR3 DNA, read in part, is TGCAGTGCTAGAGGCGGACAGGGGAGTAATTCACCC.

Details on this clone: The read terminates 3 residues ahead of where the CDR3 ends, so the germline J gene completes it. The rearrangement uses TRBV20-1 and TRBJ1-5; D is unclear. Germline V gene lookup returns CDR1 DFQATT and CDR2 SNEGSKA (reference sequence). Trimming cost V 6 bases and J 0 bases, with 15 bases left between them. There are 15 residues in the CDR3. Incomplete CDR3 DNA: TGCAGTGCCCGAGCGGACGATTATAGCAATCAGCCC. Amino acids: CSARADDYSNQP. The whole CDR3 sequence is CSARADDYSNQPQHF.

On this clone itself: The DNA ends 3 residues before the CDR3 does, and the rest of the CDR3 is filled in from the germline J gene. The chain links TRBV6-4 to TRBJ1-1; D unresolved. The CDR3 has 13 residues. The V and J ends lost 4 bases and 0 bases respectively, with 6 bases between them. Germline CDR1 MRHNA, CDR2 SNTAGT. The CDR3 here is CASSAVLNTEAFF. The covered CDR3 bases are TGTGCCAGCAGTGCCGTTCTGAACACTGAA.

CDR3 protein: CASSIGGYNEQFF. Incomplete CDR3 DNA: TGTGCCAGTAGTATAGGCGGTTACAATGAG. This chain connects TRBV19 to TRBJ2-1, with D unresolved. The CDR3 extends 3 residues past the end of the read, so its final part is completed from the germline J gene. V lost 1 base and J lost 4, with 5 bases in between. Germline CDR1 is LNHDA and CDR2 is SQIVND (reference sequence). This CDR3 spans 13 amino acids.

Worth noting for this clone: The read ends 3 residues before the CDR3 terminus; that terminus is restored from the germline J gene. V gene TRBV19 combines with J gene TRBJ2-4; tentatively, D is TRBD1 (6 bases). This CDR3 contains 12 residues. Germline CDR1 and CDR2: LNHDA and SQIVND (reference sequence). This CDR3 is CASSTQGFGQYF. The part of the CDR3 DNA that was read is TGTGCCAGTAGTACACAGGGTTTTGGT.

In regard to this clone: The CDR3 goes on 3 residues after the read ends, and that part is filled in from the germline J gene. The gene calls are TRBV6-2 or TRBV6-3 and TRBJ2-7; D gene ambiguous. This CDR3 region has 13 residues. Germline V gene sequence: CDR1 MNHEY, CDR2 SVGEGT. V was clipped by 10 bases and J by 4 bases, with 17 bases between them. The sequenced part of the CDR3 DNA is TGTGCCACCCGGGTTGGTAGCAATTACGAG. Translating it yields CATRVGSNYE. The entire CDR3 is CATRVGSNYEQYF.

A remark on this clone: The read ends 3 residues before the CDR3 terminus; that terminus is restored from the germline J gene. The chain carries TRBV19 and TRBJ2-1; 7 bases are shared with TRBD1. Germline V gene data show CDR1 as LNHDA and CDR2 as SQIVND (reference sequence). V was clipped by 5 bases and J by 5 bases; unmatched bases: 15. This CDR3 is built from 17 residues. This chain's CDR3 is CASSSPGQVFLDNEQFF. Incomplete CDR3 DNA: TGTGCCAGTAGTTCTCCCGGACAGGTCTTTCTAGACAATGAG.

Regarding this clone: The CDR3 is cut off 3 residues early in the read; its end comes from the germline J gene. The rearrangement joins TRBV7-9 to TRBJ1-2; tentative D call: TRBD1 (5 bases). This CDR3 has 13 residues. Germline CDR1 is SEHNR and CDR2 is FQNEAQ (reference sequence). The CDR3 DNA, read in part, is TGTGCCAGCAGTCAGGCGGCGGGGCCCGAC. Protein product: CASSQAAGPD. From start to end, the CDR3 is CASSQAAGPDYTF.

To note about this clone: The read terminates 3 residues before the CDR3 end, so the remaining end is supplied by the germline J gene. The V call is TRBV19, the J call TRBJ2-7; 7 nucleotides line up with TRBD1. Losses at the gene ends were 1 base for V and 5 bases for J; bases not matched to a gene: 5. In germline, CDR1 is LNHDA, CDR2 SQIVND (reference sequence). This CDR3 contains 14 residues. The part of the CDR3 DNA that was read is TGTGCCAGTAGTATAGGGGGACAGAGAAACGAG. Amino acids: CASSIGGQRNE. The whole CDR3 is CASSIGGQRNEQYF.

Remarks on this clone: The CDR3 is cut off 3 residues early in the read; its end comes from the germline J gene. The chain combines TRBV7-3 with TRBJ2-5; D remains ambiguous. The V gene lost 3 bases and the J gene lost 4 bases, with 9 bases spanning the gap. The germline gives CDR1 SGHTA, CDR2 FQGTGA. The length of the CDR3 is 13 residues. The CDR3 here is CASSLVSSETQYF. The CDR3 bases that were read are TGTGCCAGCAGCTTGGTCAGTTCAGAGACC.

Here the CDR3 reads CASSTREGAYGYTF. The CDR3 bases that were read are TGTGCCAGTAGTACCAGGGAGGGGGCCTATGGC. The chain uses TRBV19 and TRBJ1-2; 7 nucleotides agree with TRBD1. The missing CDR3 end, 3 residues past where the read stops, is filled in from the germline J gene. Germline CDR1 and CDR2: LNHDA and SQIVND (reference sequence). The length of the CDR3 is 14 residues. V shed 4 bases and J 4 bases; nucleotides not matched to a gene: 6.

On this clone: Read sequence stops 3 residues before the CDR3 end, and the germline J gene provides the missing end. The chain is built from TRBV19 and TRBJ2-7; TRBD1 might be the D (5 bases). There are 13 residues in the CDR3. Trimming took 3 bases from V and 2 from J, leaving 8 bases between them. CDR1 and CDR2 from the germline V gene are LNHDA and SQIVND (reference sequence). The sequenced part of the CDR3 DNA is TGTGCCAGTAGTATTGCAGGGACCTACGAG. Amino acid sequence: CASSIAGTYE. The CDR3 in full is CASSIAGTYEQYF.

With respect to this clone: The read terminates 3 residues before the CDR3 end, so the remaining end is supplied by the germline J gene. This chain connects TRBV7-6 to TRBJ1-2, with unresolved D. From germline, CDR1 is SGHVS and CDR2 FNYEAQ. The CDR3 is made up of 11 amino acids. The CDR3 sequence is CASSSPDTYTF. The CDR3 DNA, read in part, is TGTGCCAGCAGCTCTCCAGATACC.

With regard to this clone: From the germline J gene comes the end of the CDR3, since the read stops 3 residues before it. The gene calls are TRBV19 and TRBJ1-1; 7 bases are shared with TRBD1. The CDR3 is 16 residues long. The ends lost 4 bases at V and 0 bases at J; junction bases unmatched: 8. CDR1 and CDR2 (germline): LNHDA, SQIVND (reference sequence). CDR3 loop: CASSTRQGPMNTEAFF. The sequenced part of the CDR3 DNA is TGTGCCAGTAGTACCCGACAGGGACCTATGAACACTGAA.

Worth noting for this clone: Coverage ceases 3 residues before the CDR3 finishes, and the germline J gene fills in the end. The rearrangement joins TRBV5-5 to TRBJ2-1, with 8 bases aligning to TRBD2. The CDR3 runs to 13 residues. Germline V lookup: CDR1 SGHKS, CDR2 YYEKEE (reference sequence). With 7 bases clipped from V and 9 bases from J, the junction kept 9 bases outside the gene matches. The chain's CDR3 is CASGPGLGTEQFF. The sequenced part of the CDR3 DNA is TGTGCCAGCGGCCCGGGACTAGGGACTGAG. Full variable domain (missing parts from reference TRBV5-5 and TRBJ2-1): DAGVTQSPTHLIKTRGQQVTLRCSPISGHKSVSWYQQVLGQGPQFIFQYYEKEERGRGNFPDRFSARQFPNYSSELNVNALLLGDSALYLCASGPGLGTEQFFGPGTRLTVL.

As regards this clone: The sequenced fragment ends 3 residues before the CDR3 boundary, so the rest is inferred from the germline J gene. Other DNA sequences in the sample encode the same CDR3. V and J are TRBV19 and TRBJ1-3; D may be TRBD1 (6 bases). The V gene's germline CDR1 is LNHDA and CDR2 SQIVND (reference sequence). V was trimmed by 10 bases and J by 4 bases, leaving 17 bases between them. This CDR3 comprises 14 residues. CDR3 DNA, as far as it was read: TGTGCCACCCGGCCCACAGGGAAAGGAAACACC. Translation: CATRPTGKGNT. The CDR3 reads in full as CATRPTGKGNTIYF. Supplemented by reference TRBV19 and TRBJ1-3, the full variable domain reads DGGITQSPKYLFRKEGQNVTLSCEQNLNHDAMYWYRQDPGQGLRLIYYSQIVNDFQKGDIAEGYSVSREKKESFPLTVTSAQKNPTAFYLCATRPTGKGNTIYFGEGSWLTVV.

On this clone: Sequencing ends 3 residues short of the CDR3 end; the germline J gene provides the rest. The chain links TRBV19 to TRBJ1-2, with no clear D. Germline-derived CDR1 and CDR2 are LNHDA and SQIVND (reference sequence). The CDR3 is 13 amino acids. The CDR3 loop reads CASTLRGVDTYTF. The CDR3 bases that were read are TGTGCCAGTACCCTCCGCGGGGTAGATACC.